The rows below give T cell receptor beta chains drawn from one sample of a study of blood T cell repertoires in COVID-19. Clones were sequenced by immunoSEQ multiplex PCR, and TCRdb holds only the in-frame ones, with some missing. The profile shows 250,000 to 300,000 clones, 85% to 90% of them singletons. The sample consisted of peripheral blood. Source of these receptors: an older woman with COVID-19, enrolled during active disease. CDR3s include the opening cysteine and the closing phenylalanine or tryptophan. Each record gives: D gene, J gene, clone size, V gene, CDR3 DNA, CDR3 protein. A D gene is named only where the DNA matches it firmly. A clone size is listed for some rows: how often the clone was seen (once, few, many), or a class if it is expanded.

>TRBD2|TRBJ2-3|NA|TRBV3-1/TRBV3-2
TGTGCCAGCAGCCCGGGACTAGCGGGGACAGATACGCAGTATTTT
CASSPGLAGTDTQYF
>TRBD2|TRBJ2-3|NA|TRBV5-1
TGCGCCAGCAGGAGTAGCGGGGGCACGAATACGCAGTATTTT
CASRSSGGTNTQYF
>TRBD1|TRBJ1-5|NA|TRBV19
TGTGCCAGTAGTATGCACAGGGGGCGAGATCAGCCCCAGCATTTT
CASSMHRGRDQPQHF
>NA|TRBJ2-3|NA|TRBV11-3
TGTGCCAGCAGCGTAGACAATACGCAGTATTTT
CASSVDNTQYF
>NA|TRBJ1-3|NA|TRBV6-5
TGTGCCAGCAGCCCCCCGGGTACAGGAAACACCATATATTTT
CASSPPGTGNTIYF
>TRBD1|TRBJ1-2|NA|TRBV2
TGTGCCAGCAGGATGAACCCCGGGACAGACGGCGGTGGCTACACCTTC
CASRMNPGTDGGGYTF
>TRBD1|TRBJ2-3|NA|TRBV20-1
TGCAGTGCGAGTCCCGGGACAGCTAGCACAGATACGCAGTATTTT
CSASPGTASTDTQYF
>NA|TRBJ1-1|NA|TRBV6-2/TRBV6-3
TGTGCCAGCAGTCAGGGGACTGAAGCTTTCTTT
CASSQGTEAFF
>NA|TRBJ2-1|NA|TRBV9
TGTGCCAGCAGCGTACAGGGGGGATACAATGAGCAGTTCTTC
CASSVQGGYNEQFF
>TRBD1|TRBJ1-2|NA|TRBV19
TGTGCCAGTAGTATAGTACAGGGGCCCTATGGCTACACCTTC
CASSIVQGPYGYTF
>TRBD2|TRBJ2-7|NA|TRBV3-1/TRBV3-2
TGTGCCAGCAGCCATGGCACCGGGACTACCCGCGAGCAGTACTTC
CASSHGTGTTREQYF
>NA|TRBJ2-7|NA|TRBV2
TGTGCCAGCAGTGGCCGCGCCCACTCCTACGAGCAGTACTTC
CASSGRAHSYEQYF
>NA|TRBJ1-2|NA|TRBV19
TGTGCCAGTAGTCCCGGAGTGAGGTATGGCTACACCTTC
CASSPGVRYGYTF
>NA|TRBJ1-5|NA|TRBV7-2
TGTGCCAGCAGCCCAGATGTACGGAGACCCCAGCATTTT
CASSPDVRRPQHF
>TRBD2|TRBJ2-1|NA|TRBV7-9
TGTGCCAGCAGCTTAGAAGGACTAGCCAGGAATGAGCAGTTCTTC
CASSLEGLARNEQFF
>TRBD1|TRBJ1-5|NA|TRBV23-1
TGCGCCAGCAGTCAATCCCCGGGACAGGGGGCTTATCAGCCCCAGCATTTT
CASSQSPGQGAYQPQHF
>TRBD1|TRBJ2-7|NA|TRBV18
TGTGCCAGCTCACCGACAGGGGGCCGGGAGCAGTACTTC
CASSPTGGREQYF
>TRBD1|TRBJ2-1|NA|TRBV6-5
TGTGCCAGCAGTTACTCGAAAGGGGGACAGTACAATGAGCAGTTCTTC
CASSYSKGGQYNEQFF
>NA|TRBJ1-2|NA|TRBV2
TGTGCCAGCAATCCTCCTGGCCCAGCTAACTATGGCTACACCTTC
CASNPPGPANYGYTF
>NA|TRBJ1-1|NA|TRBV10-3
TGTGCCATCAGTGAGCCCGCAGGGGAGAACACTGAAGCTTTCTTT
CAISEPAGENTEAFF
>NA|TRBJ2-7|NA|TRBV4-3
TGCGCCAGCAGCCAAGTCTGGCAGGCGTCCTACGAGCAGTACTTC
CASSQVWQASYEQYF
>TRBD1|TRBJ1-3|few|TRBV7-8
TGTGCCAGCAGCCAGGATACAGGGGGTGGAAACACCATATATTTT
CASSQDTGGGNTIYF
>TRBD1|TRBJ1-1|NA|TRBV5-1
TGCGCCAGCAGCTTGGGACAGGGAGCGAACATGAACACTGAAGCTTTCTTT
CASSLGQGANMNTEAFF
>TRBD1|TRBJ1-3|NA|TRBV9
TGTGCCAGCAGCGTAGCCCCCGACAGGGGTTACTCTGGAAACACCATATATTTT
CASSVAPDRGYSGNTIYF
>TRBD1|TRBJ2-1|NA|TRBV7-3
TGTGCCAGCAGCTCGATTCCAAAAACAGGGGGAAACAATGAGCAGTTCTTC
CASSSIPKTGGNNEQFF
>TRBD1|TRBJ2-7|NA|TRBV13
TGTGCCAGCAGCTTAGGGGACAGGTCGAATCCGTACTTC
CASSLGDRSNPYF
>TRBD1|TRBJ1-1|NA|TRBV18
TGTGCCAGCTCATCAGGGACAGGGGGCATCACTGAAGCTTTCTTT
CASSSGTGGITEAFF
>TRBD1|TRBJ2-7|NA|TRBV6-6
TGTGCCAGCAGACCCGGGACAGGGATCTCCTACGAGCAGTACTTC
CASRPGTGISYEQYF
>NA|TRBJ2-5|NA|TRBV10-3
TGTGCCATCAGTGAGTCGAGGGAGACCCAGTACTTC
CAISESRETQYF
>NA|TRBJ2-1|NA|TRBV27
TGTGCCAGCAGCCCGCGCCTTGGGAGGTACAATGAGCAGTTCTTC
CASSPRLGRYNEQFF
>TRBD1|TRBJ2-1|NA|TRBV11-1
TGTGCCAGCAGCTCGGGACAGGGGATCTACAATGAGCAGTTCTTC
CASSSGQGIYNEQFF
>NA|TRBJ1-1|NA|TRBV9
TGTGCCAGCAGCGTAGATGGAGGTCGTAGTCCGAACACTGAAGCTTTCTTT
CASSVDGGRSPNTEAFF
>TRBD1|TRBJ2-2|NA|TRBV9
TGTGCCAGCAGCACCCGCACAGGGGCGAACACCGGGGAGCTGTTTTTT
CASSTRTGANTGELFF
>NA|TRBJ2-1|NA|TRBV5-1
TGCGCCAGCAGCTTGGTGGTCGGTAATGAGCAGTTCTTC
CASSLVVGNEQFF